These 29 T cell receptor beta chains were all obtained from the same sample, sequenced in a study of cytomegalovirus exposure and HLA in healthy donors. The PCR used 60 Vbeta and 13 Jbeta primers. Profiled with immunoSEQ multiplex PCR; TCRdb holds only in-frame clones, not every one. The sample contains more than 95,000 clones, 76% of which appear only once. The sample taken for sequencing was PBMCs. The receptors come from a woman younger than 30 in good health and CMV-seropositive.

The rearrangement links TRBV5-4 to TRBJ1-1, with 9 bases identical to TRBD1. J lost 6 bases, V lost 4 bases, and 13 bases had no gene match. CDR3 length equals 16 residues. CDR1 SGHNT and CDR2 YYREEE come from the germline V gene (reference sequence). In DNA form, the CDR3 reads TGTGCCAGCAGCGGGGGACAGGGCGGGAAGGAGCCTGAAGCTTTCTTT. This codes for CASSGGQGGKEPEAFF.

The chain couples TRBV28 to TRBJ1-2; 7 bases are a match to TRBD1. After removal of 6 bases from V and 4 bases from J, the junction contained 8 bases not matched to a gene. CDR3 size: 14 residues. Germline V gene sequence: CDR1 MDHEN, CDR2 SYDVKM. CDR3 in amino acids: CASSAGTAGYGYTF. The CDR3 DNA follows: TGTGCCAGCAGCGCCGGGACAGCCGGCTATGGCTACACCTTC.

This clone was observed once. V gene TRBV19 combines with J gene TRBJ2-5, with D maybe TRBD1 (5 bases). The ends were cut back, 3 bases at V and 5 bases at J, with 10 bases in the middle. The CDR3 sequence is 13 residues long. Per the germline V gene, CDR1 is LNHDA and CDR2 is SQIVND (reference sequence). CDR3 protein: CASSIFTGETQYF. CDR3 coding DNA: TGTGCCAGTAGTATTTTTACAGGCGAGACCCAGTACTTC.

CDR3 region: CASSPQEDTEAFF. The CDR3 nucleotides are TGCGCCAGCAGCCCCCAGGAGGATACTGAAGCTTTCTTT. The gene calls are TRBV4-1 and TRBJ1-1, with D uncertain. Germline CDR1 and CDR2: MGHRA and YSYEKL. The CDR3 runs 13 residues. Deletions cut 4 bases from V and 5 bases from J, with 11 bases between.

The chain employs TRBV5-1 and TRBJ2-1; 11 bases are shared with TRBD2. The germline CDR1 and CDR2 sequences are SGHRS and YFSETQ. The CDR3 totals 16 residues. With 4 bases clipped from V and 2 bases from J, the junction kept 5 bases outside the gene matches. DNA for the CDR3: TGCGCCAGCAGCCCGGGACTAGCGGCCGCCTACAATGAGCAGTTCTTC. It encodes CASSPGLAAAYNEQFF. The variable domain in full, with the rest retrieved from reference TRBV5-1 and TRBJ2-1, is KAGVTQTPRYLIKTRGQQVTLSCSPISGHRSVSWYQQTPGQGLQFLFEYFSETQRNKGNFPGRFSGRQFSNSRSEMNVSTLELGDSALYLCASSPGLAAAYNEQFFGPGTRLTVL.

Only one count was recorded for this clone. The V gene is TRBV5-6, the J gene TRBJ1-1; perhaps TRBD1 as D (5 bases). V lost 4 bases to trimming and J lost 4 bases, with 14 bases between them. This CDR3 contains 14 residues. Germline CDR1 SGHDT, CDR2 YYEEEE. The CDR3 nucleotides are TGTGCCAGCAGCCCAACGGGGGGAGGCACTGAAGCTTTCTTT. Its protein is CASSPTGGGTEAFF.

The chain is built from TRBV5-1 and TRBJ2-3, with 12 nucleotides matching TRBD2. The trim removed 4 bases at V and 3 bases at J, leaving 3 bases unmatched. The CDR3 runs to 15 residues. Germline values: CDR1 SGHRS, CDR2 YFSETQ. The CDR3 loop reads CASSLAGGPTDTQYF. The CDR3 DNA reads TGCGCCAGCAGCCTAGCGGGAGGGCCAACAGATACGCAGTATTTT.

This clone was found once. V gene TRBV6-5 combines with J gene TRBJ2-7; tentative D call: TRBD2 (6 bases). The CDR3 spans 14 residues. With 0 bases removed from V and 4 bases from J, the gap between germline ends came to 10 bases. CDR1 and CDR2 (germline): MNHEY, SVGAGI. The CDR3 DNA reads as TGTGCCAGCAGTTACTCGAATCTAGCGTACGAGCAGTACTTC. Its protein is CASSYSNLAYEQYF.

The V call is TRBV7-9, the J call TRBJ2-7; possibly TRBD2 for D (6 bases). There are 14 residues in the CDR3. Trimming removed 3 bases from V and 1 base from J, with 10 bases in between. Germline V lookup: CDR1 SEHNR, CDR2 FQNEAQ (reference sequence). The CDR3 protein is CASSFLGGSYEQYF. CDR3 in DNA: TGTGCCAGCAGCTTTCTGGGGGGATCCTACGAGCAGTACTTC.

The chain employs TRBV30 and TRBJ1-1, with 11 bases matching TRBD1. The CDR3 consists of 16 residues. Unmatched junction bases numbered 11, after V lost 3 bases and J lost 5 bases. Per the germline V gene, CDR1 is GTSNPN and CDR2 is SVGIG (reference sequence). In nucleotides, the CDR3 is TGTGCCTGGAGCCCGAGGGGGACAGGGGGATATACTGAAGCTTTCTTT. It is translated as CAWSPRGTGGYTEAFF.

The gene calls are TRBV19 and TRBJ1-1; 8 nucleotides align to TRBD1. The V and J ends lost 7 bases and 5 bases, in that order; junction bases with no gene match: 12. The CDR3 is 15 residues long. The V gene's germline CDR1 is LNHDA and CDR2 SQIVND (reference sequence). The DNA of the CDR3 is TGTGCCAGTACTCCCGGGACAGGAGGGGGAACTGAAGCTTTCTTT. Protein product: CASTPGTGGGTEAFF.

This chain connects TRBV18 to TRBJ2-5; a weak D match, TRBD2 (5 bases). This CDR3 is 14 amino acids long. V lost 2 bases to trimming and J lost 1 base, with 8 bases between them. Germline V gene sequence: CDR1 KGHSH, CDR2 LQKENI. The CDR3 nucleotides read TGTGCCAGCTCACCAGGACTCAGCCAAGAGACCCAGTACTTC. Amino acid sequence: CASSPGLSQETQYF. Based on the CDR3 plus reference TRBV18 and TRBJ2-5, the full variable domain is NAGVMQNPRHLVRRRGQEARLRCSPMKGHSHVYWYRQLPEEGLKFMVYLQKENIIDESGMPKERFSAEFPKEGPSILRIQQVVRGDSAAYFCASSPGLSQETQYFGPGTRLLVL.

A few counts support this clone. J is TRBJ2-1 and V is TRBV6-5, with 7 bases matching TRBD2. The CDR3 is 15 residues long. Germline V CDR1 and CDR2: MNHEY, SVGAGI. The junction had 13 bases not matched to a gene; V was cut back by 5 bases and J by 9 bases. CDR3 sequence (DNA): TGTGCCAGCAGTAACGGACTAGTTGGGTTGGGTGAGCAGTTCTTC. This encodes CASSNGLVGLGEQFF.

This clone was detected a few times. The chain recombines TRBV18 with TRBJ1-1; tentatively, D is TRBD1 (6 bases). This CDR3 is 14 amino acids long. Per the germline V gene, CDR1 is KGHSH and CDR2 is LQKENI. V was pared by 0 bases and J by 5 bases, with 10 bases between. The CDR3 coding sequence is TGTGCCAGCTCACCACCGGGCAGGGGAACTGAAGCTTTCTTT. Translating gives CASSPPGRGTEAFF. Full variable domain (outside the CDR3, taken from reference TRBV18 and TRBJ1-1): NAGVMQNPRHLVRRRGQEARLRCSPMKGHSHVYWYRQLPEEGLKFMVYLQKENIIDESGMPKERFSAEFPKEGPSILRIQQVVRGDSAAYFCASSPPGRGTEAFFGQGTRLTVV.

This clone came up a few times. The V gene is TRBV30, the J gene TRBJ1-5; TRBD1 is a possible D gene (5 bases). V was trimmed by 0 bases and J by 4 bases, leaving 10 bases between them. Germline V lookup: CDR1 GTSNPN, CDR2 SVGIG (reference sequence). The CDR3 is 14 amino acids. The CDR3 coding sequence is TGTGCCTGGAGTGTACCCCAGGGTAATCAGCCCCAGCATTTT. Amino acids: CAWSVPQGNQPQHF.

The genes are TRBV5-1 and TRBJ2-1; 7 nucleotides match TRBD2. This CDR3 contains 15 residues. With 1 base clipped from V and 1 base from J, the junction kept 2 bases outside the gene matches. Germline V CDR1 and CDR2: SGHRS, YFSETQ. This chain's CDR3 is CASSLTRESYNEQFF. The CDR3 DNA reads TGCGCCAGCAGCTTGACGCGGGAGTCCTACAATGAGCAGTTCTTC.

This clone was detected a few times. The rearrangement joins TRBV5-4 to TRBJ1-1; 7 nucleotides match TRBD1. Trimming removed 3 bases from V and 5 bases from J; junction bases left unmatched: 7. Germline V gene sequence: CDR1 SGHNT, CDR2 YYREEE (reference sequence). This CDR3 comprises 14 residues. CDR3 sequence (DNA): TGTGCCAGCAGCTCCCGACAGGGTGTAACTGAAGCTTTCTTT. Translation: CASSSRQGVTEAFF.

This clone was seen a handful of times. This sequence joins TRBV6-4 and TRBJ2-7; 13 bases are shared with TRBD2. The CDR3 consists of 14 residues. From germline, CDR1 is MRHNA and CDR2 SNTAGT. Trimming took 2 bases from V and 6 from J; bases not matched to a gene: 1. The CDR3 reads CASSDGLAGAEQYF. CDR3 sequence (DNA): TGTGCCAGCAGTGACGGACTAGCGGGAGCCGAGCAGTACTTC.

This clone has only a few counts. The chain has TRBV10-3 and TRBJ2-1; D not resolved. CDR1 is ENHRY and CDR2 is SYGVKD in the germline V gene. The ends were cut back, 2 bases at V and 10 bases at J, with 9 bases in the middle. The CDR3 covers 12 residues. CDR3 region: CAISELGEEQFF. CDR3 in DNA: TGTGCCATCAGTGAGCTCGGTGAAGAGCAGTTCTTC.

This sequence joins TRBV5-1 and TRBJ2-7, with D perhaps TRBD1 (6 bases). The V end lost 4 bases, the J end lost 2 bases, and 19 bases lay between the germline ends. The germline V gene has CDR1 SGHRS and CDR2 YFSETQ. The CDR3 is made up of 16 amino acids. In DNA form, the CDR3 reads TGCGCCAGCAGCCTCCCCACAGGGCCGGGCCCCTACGAGCAGTACTTC. It is translated as CASSLPTGPGPYEQYF.

This sequence joins TRBV6-6 and TRBJ2-7, with D hard to call. The CDR3 has 11 amino acids. The germline V and J ends were trimmed by 2 bases and 3 bases, with 2 bases remaining between them. CDR1 is MNHNY, CDR2 SVGAGI, per germline (reference sequence). CDR3 DNA: TGTGCCAGCAGTTACCTCTACGAGCAGTACTTC. Translated: CASSYLYEQYF.

The rearrangement uses TRBV7-9 and TRBJ1-2; D gene unclear. CDR3 length equals 14 residues. V was trimmed by 8 bases and J by 0 bases, leaving 13 bases between them. Germline values: CDR1 SEHNR, CDR2 FQNEAQ (reference sequence). CDR3 sequence reads: CASSPGFTNYGYTF. The DNA for the CDR3 is TGTGCCAGCTCTCCAGGATTCACTAACTATGGCTACACCTTC. The variable domain in full, completed from reference TRBV7-9 and TRBJ1-2, reads DTGVSQNPRHKITKRGQNVTFRCDPISEHNRLYWYRQTLGQGPEFLTYFQNEAQLEKSRLLSDRFSAERPKGSFSTLEIQRTEQGDSAMYLCASSPGFTNYGYTFGSGTRLTVV.

The gene calls are TRBV28 and TRBJ1-1; D might be TRBD1 (6 bases). The V gene's germline CDR1 is MDHEN and CDR2 SYDVKM. The CDR3 runs 13 residues. The V end was cut by 3 bases, the J end by 2 bases, with 7 bases between. The CDR3 nucleotides are TGTGCCAGCAGTTTGGGACAAAACACTGAAGCTTTCTTT. As protein: CASSLGQNTEAFF.

The chain is built from TRBV28 and TRBJ2-5; the match to TRBD2 covers 14 bases. This CDR3 has 14 residues. The V segment lost 9 bases and the J segment 8 bases; nucleotides outside the gene matches: 8. The germline V gene encodes CDR1 MDHEN and CDR2 SYDVKM. CDR3 nucleotides: TGTGCCAGTTCCGGGACTAGCGGGAGTAATACCCAGTACTTC. Translation gives CASSGTSGSNTQYF.

The rearrangement uses TRBV7-3 and TRBJ2-7; TRBD2 might be the D (6 bases). The CDR3 length is 14 residues. Germline CDR1 is SGHTA and CDR2 is FQGTGA. Trimming left V 0 bases short and J 10 bases short, with 16 bases between. The chain's CDR3 is CASSLTGGSGGQYF. Here the CDR3 DNA reads TGTGCCAGCAGCTTAACGGGGGGTTCAGGAGGCCAGTACTTC. Variable domain in full (rest from reference TRBV7-3 and TRBJ2-7): GAGVSQTPSNKVTEKGKYVELRCDPISGHTALYWYRQSLGQGPEFLIYFQGTGAADDSGLPNDRFFAVRPEGSVSTLKIQRTERGDSAVYLCASSLTGGSGGQYFGPGTRLTVT.

This chain uses TRBV18 with TRBJ1-2, with D hard to call. Trimming removed 2 bases at V and 8 bases at J, with 18 bases between. The CDR3 sequence is 15 residues long. Per germline, CDR1 KGHSH and CDR2 LQKENI. The CDR3 DNA reads as TGTGCCAGCTCACCAGCTCAGCCAGGTACGGGAGGCTACACCTTC. Residues: CASSPAQPGTGGYTF.

This clone was seen a single time. The chain links TRBV28 to TRBJ2-7, with 8 bases fitting TRBD2. After removal of 5 bases from V and 0 bases from J, the junction contained 6 bases not matched to a gene. In germline, CDR1 is MDHEN, CDR2 SYDVKM. The CDR3 sequence is 15 residues long. The CDR3 region has the DNA TGTGCCAGCAGTACATATACTAGCGGCTCCTACGAGCAGTACTTC. Amino acids: CASSTYTSGSYEQYF.

This sequence joins TRBV19 and TRBJ2-5, with TRBD2 matching 7 bases. This CDR3 is 13 amino acids long. The trim removed 5 bases at V and 3 bases at J, leaving 3 bases unmatched. CDR1 is LNHDA, CDR2 SQIVND, per germline (reference sequence). The CDR3 DNA follows: TGTGCCAGTAGTGCCGGGACTAAAGAGACCCAGTACTTC. It translates to CASSAGTKETQYF.

The chain carries TRBV28 and TRBJ2-1; 9 nucleotides agree with TRBD1. V shed 6 bases, J shed 7 bases, and the junction held 7 bases outside the gene matches. CDR1 is MDHEN and CDR2 is SYDVKM in the germline V gene. The CDR3 has 14 residues. Here the CDR3 DNA reads TGTGCCAGCAGATCGGGACAGGGAGGGAATGAGCAGTTCTTC. This gives the protein CASRSGQGGNEQFF.